The text below deals with one T cell receptor beta chain. The assay was immunoSEQ multiplex PCR, and TCRdb's table has in-frame clones only and misses some. The data hold 95,000 to 120,000 clones, with under 85% observed a single time. This specimen comes from a study of blood T cell repertoires in COVID-19. The receptor comes from a woman in her 70s with acute or convalescent COVID-19. Specimen: peripheral blood.

This CDR3 reads CASSDADRGYGYTF. As DNA, the CDR3 is TGTGCCAGTAGTGATGCGGACAGGGGCTATGGCTACACCTTC. The genes are TRBV19 and TRBJ1-2, with 9 bases identical to TRBD1. The V gene's germline CDR1 is LNHDA and CDR2 SQIVND (reference sequence). V trimming: 5 bases; J trimming: 4 bases; junction bases outside the gene matches: 5. The CDR3 runs 14 residues.